This entry concerns a single TCR beta chain. Assay: immunoSEQ multiplex PCR; the TCRdb copy retains only in-frame clones and omits some. The top ten hold 8% to 9.5% of the sample, which has some 140,000 clones, more than 85% seen once. The sample belongs to a study of control samples from healthy donors and cancer patients. The CDR3 has 12 amino acids. V was trimmed by 0 bases and J by 6 bases, leaving 6 bases between them. CDR1 is SGHNT and CDR2 is YYREEE in the germline V gene (reference sequence). Sequencing was performed on blood. This clonotype was obtained from a woman aged 25 to 39 in good health. The chain links TRBV5-4 to TRBJ1-2; unclear D gene. Written as DNA, the CDR3 is TGTGCCAGCAGCTTGGACTGGAATGGCTACACCTTC. Translation: CASSLDWNGYTF. Full variable domain (remainder filled in from reference TRBV5-4 and TRBJ1-2): ETGVTQSPTHLIKTRGQQVTLRCSSQSGHNTVSWYQQALGQGPQFIFQYYREEENGRGNFPPRFSGLQFPNYSSELNVNALELDDSALYLCASSLDWNGYTFGSGTRLTVV.